These T cell receptor beta chains were read from a single sample in a study of cytomegalovirus exposure and HLA in healthy donors. Clones were sequenced by immunoSEQ multiplex PCR, and TCRdb holds only the in-frame ones, with some missing. The sample has over 200,000 clones, approximately 80% seen once. Sequenced: PBMCs. Receptor source: a woman aged 35 to 49 in good health and CMV-seronegative. Each CDR3 is given with its conserved first and last residue. D genes are given only for firm matches. Clone size is shown for a subset of rows, as once, few, many or a class of expanded clone.

D gene	clone size	V gene	J gene	CDR3 protein	CDR3 DNA
NA	NA	TRBV13	TRBJ2-7	CASSLGKEQYF	TGTGCCAGCAGCTTAGGTAAAGAGCAGTACTTC
NA	NA	TRBV7-6	TRBJ2-7	CASSLSWASKDEQYF	TGTGCCAGCAGCTTAAGCTGGGCCTCGAAGGACGAGCAGTACTTC
TRBD1	NA	TRBV6-5	TRBJ1-5	CASSNIGGGIKPQHF	TGTGCCAGCAGTAACATAGGGGGCGGAATAAAGCCCCAGCATTTT
TRBD2	NA	TRBV29-1	TRBJ2-1	CSVEGGASGGDNEQFF	TGCAGCGTTGAGGGAGGGGCTAGCGGGGGGGACAATGAGCAGTTCTTC
NA	NA	TRBV15	TRBJ1-5	CATSRAGAGNQPQHF	TGTGCCACCAGCAGAGCAGGGGCTGGCAATCAGCCCCAGCATTTT
NA	NA	TRBV19	TRBJ1-5	CASSMRTISPQHF	TGTGCCAGTAGTATGCGGACTATATCGCCCCAGCATTTT
NA	NA	TRBV2	TRBJ1-1	CASFGTRGNTEAFF	TGTGCCAGCTTTGGGACACGGGGCAACACTGAAGCTTTCTTT
NA	NA	TRBV29-1	TRBJ2-5	CSVEVGRRETQYF	TGCAGCGTTGAAGTTGGGCGGAGGGAGACCCAGTACTTC
NA	NA	TRBV2	TRBJ2-1	CAGQRDFYNEQFF	TGTGCCGGACAGAGAGACTTCTACAATGAGCAGTTCTTC
NA	NA	TRBV12-5	TRBJ2-2	CASGFLPGELFF	TGTGCTAGTGGTTTTCTCCCCGGGGAGCTGTTTTTT
TRBD1	NA	TRBV5-4	TRBJ1-1	CASSLGQRNTEAFF	TGTGCCAGCAGCCTGGGACAGCGGAACACTGAAGCTTTCTTT
NA	NA	TRBV30	TRBJ2-7	CAWARVGGWEQYF	TGTGCCTGGGCCAGGGTCGGTGGCTGGGAGCAGTACTTC
NA	NA	TRBV5-1	TRBJ1-6	CASRETEDSPLHF	TGCGCCAGCAGAGAGACAGAAGATTCACCCCTCCACTTT
NA	NA	TRBV19	TRBJ1-1	CASKQGADTEAFF	TGTGCCAGTAAACAGGGTGCCGACACTGAAGCTTTCTTT
TRBD1	NA	TRBV18	TRBJ2-3	CASSPGQPSTDTQYF	TGTGCCAGCTCACCGGGACAGCCTAGCACAGATACGCAGTATTTT
NA	NA	TRBV5-1	TRBJ1-1	CASSPLGNTEAFF	TGCGCCAGCAGCCCGCTAGGTAACACTGAAGCTTTCTTT
NA	NA	TRBV15	TRBJ2-1	CATSRSPGSSYNEQFF	TGTGCCACCAGCAGGAGCCCCGGTAGCTCCTACAATGAGCAGTTCTTC
NA	NA	TRBV5-4	TRBJ1-1	CASSLGGNTEAFF	TGTGCCAGCAGCTTGGGCGGGAACACTGAAGCTTTCTTT
NA	NA	TRBV19	TRBJ1-5	CASIGRAGQPQHF	TGTGCCAGTATTGGGAGAGCTGGACAGCCCCAGCATTTT
TRBD1	NA	TRBV15	TRBJ2-7	CATSRGFPDRGRYEQYF	TGTGCCACCAGCAGAGGATTTCCCGACAGGGGGCGATACGAGCAGTACTTC
TRBD2	NA	TRBV7-3	TRBJ2-2	CASSLTAGEGGGELFF	TGTGCCAGCAGCTTAACAGCGGGGGAAGGCGGCGGGGAGCTGTTTTTT
NA	NA	TRBV4-2	TRBJ1-5	CASSQGVAENQPQHF	TGTGCCAGCAGCCAAGGGGTGGCGGAAAATCAGCCCCAGCATTTT
NA	NA	TRBV29-1	TRBJ2-5	CSGFGGVGAWETQYF	TGCAGCGGCTTTGGGGGCGTGGGGGCGTGGGAGACCCAGTACTTC
TRBD2	NA	TRBV4-1	TRBJ2-1	CASSPASSGGPKSNEQFF	TGCGCCAGCAGCCCTGCCTCGAGCGGGGGGCCCAAATCCAATGAGCAGTTCTTC
TRBD1	NA	TRBV19	TRBJ1-2	CASSIGSLGQKYGYTF	TGTGCCAGTAGTATCGGTAGTCTGGGACAGAAATATGGCTACACCTTC
NA	few	TRBV5-1	TRBJ2-6	CASSSNRLGANVLTF	TGCGCCAGCAGCAGCAACAGGCTCGGGGCCAACGTCCTGACTTTC
TRBD1	NA	TRBV19	TRBJ2-6	CASNRQGTFSGANVLTF	TGTGCCAGTAACCGACAGGGTACTTTTTCTGGGGCCAACGTCCTGACTTTC
NA	NA	TRBV5-6	TRBJ1-6	CASNTGSSYNSPLHF	TGTGCCAGCAATACAGGGAGCTCCTATAATTCACCCCTCCACTTT
TRBD1	few	TRBV2	TRBJ1-1	CASTTGRDTEAFF	TGTGCCAGTACGACAGGGAGAGACACTGAAGCTTTCTTT
NA	NA	TRBV28	TRBJ1-5	CASSFPGTPGPQPQHF	TGTGCCAGCAGTTTCCCCGGGACACCTGGCCCGCAGCCCCAGCATTTT
TRBD1	NA	TRBV13	TRBJ1-2	CASSSTGTAYGYTF	TGTGCCAGCAGCTCCACCGGGACAGCGTATGGCTACACCTTC
TRBD1	NA	TRBV2	TRBJ2-7	CASSERAGGYYEQYF	TGTGCCAGCAGTGAACGGGCAGGGGGTTACTACGAGCAGTACTTC
TRBD1	NA	TRBV30	TRBJ2-2	CAWNTGGMITGELFF	TGTGCCTGGAATACAGGGGGTATGATCACCGGGGAGCTGTTTTTT
NA	NA	TRBV25-1	TRBJ1-3	CASSARTGNTIYF	TGTGCCAGCAGTGCCCGGACAGGAAACACCATATATTTT
TRBD1	NA	TRBV6-6	TRBJ2-7	CASNGQGWKGEQYF	TGTGCCAGCAACGGACAGGGGTGGAAGGGCGAGCAGTACTTC
NA	NA	TRBV27	TRBJ2-2	CASSLSIPADTNTGELFF	TGTGCCAGCAGTTTATCAATCCCCGCGGATACGAACACCGGGGAGCTGTTTTTT
TRBD2	NA	TRBV11-3	TRBJ2-1	CASSPGTSGGPGEQFF	TGTGCCAGCAGCCCAGGGACTAGCGGGGGCCCTGGTGAGCAGTTCTTC
NA	NA	TRBV18	TRBJ1-2	CASSLKGVIYGYTF	TGTGCCAGCTCACTTAAAGGGGTGATCTATGGCTACACCTTC
TRBD1	once	TRBV4-2	TRBJ2-2	CASSQVGQGGTGELFF	TGTGCCAGCAGCCAAGTGGGACAGGGGGGCACCGGGGAGCTGTTTTTT
TRBD1	NA	TRBV5-6	TRBJ1-1	CASSPGQGRTEAFF	TGTGCCAGCAGCCCGGGACAGGGGCGCACTGAAGCTTTCTTT
NA	NA	TRBV9	TRBJ2-2	CASSENQGLGELFF	TGTGCCAGCAGCGAAAATCAGGGGCTCGGGGAGCTGTTTTTT
NA	once	TRBV19	TRBJ1-1	CASLTGSNTEAFF	TGTGCCAGCCTCACAGGATCTAACACTGAAGCTTTCTTT
NA	NA	TRBV4-3	TRBJ2-7	CASSQDFDSSYEQYF	TGCGCCAGCAGCCAAGACTTTGACAGCTCCTACGAGCAGTACTTC
NA	NA	TRBV2	TRBJ1-3	CASSRQEDTGNTIYF	TGTGCCAGCAGCCGACAGGAGGATACTGGAAACACCATATATTTT
NA	NA	TRBV18	TRBJ1-2	CASSPQWGDYGYTF	TGTGCCAGCTCACCACAGTGGGGGGACTATGGCTACACCTTC
NA	NA	TRBV19	TRBJ2-1	CASSIRRVEDNEQFF	TGTGCCAGTAGTATACGGCGGGTTGAGGACAATGAGCAGTTCTTC
NA	once	TRBV6-1	TRBJ2-3	CASSEDKGRSDTQYF	TGTGCCAGCAGTGAAGACAAGGGGCGATCAGATACGCAGTATTTT
TRBD2	NA	TRBV7-9	TRBJ2-3	CSSSSDPLSGGYRTDTQYF	TGTTCCAGCAGCTCCGACCCCCTTAGCGGGGGTTACCGCACAGATACGCAGTATTTT
NA	few	TRBV5-4	TRBJ1-1	CASSSLTNTEAFF	TGTGCCAGCAGCTCGCTCACTAACACTGAAGCTTTCTTT
NA	NA	TRBV7-2	TRBJ1-3	CASSFTPGTTGGTIYF	TGTGCCAGCAGCTTCACCCCCGGGACAACCGGTGGGACCATATATTTT
NA	NA	TRBV7-6	TRBJ1-1	CASSLELGAATEAFF	TGTGCCAGCAGCTTAGAGCTGGGGGCGGCCACTGAAGCTTTCTTT
NA	NA	TRBV2	TRBJ1-2	CASSGQGQNYGYTF	TGTGCCAGCAGTGGGCAGGGGCAGAACTATGGCTACACCTTC
NA	NA	TRBV9	TRBJ2-1	CASSLQTGAVGQFF	TGTGCCAGCAGCCTCCAGACAGGTGCGGTGGGGCAGTTCTTC
NA	NA	TRBV6-1	TRBJ1-6	CASSVAGSYNSPLHF	TGTGCCAGCAGTGTTGCAGGCTCCTATAATTCACCCCTCCACTTT
NA	few	TRBV4-3	TRBJ1-1	CASSQGGRSAFF	TGCGCCAGCAGCCAAGGCGGGAGGTCTGCTTTCTTT
TRBD2	NA	TRBV29-1	TRBJ2-1	CSVVPGTSGGRTFWNEQFF	TGCAGCGTCGTACCTGGGACTAGCGGGGGGCGCACCTTCTGGAATGAGCAGTTCTTC
NA	NA	TRBV19	TRBJ1-5	CASSMTGNQPQHF	TGTGCCAGTAGTATGACAGGTAATCAGCCCCAGCATTTT
NA	few	TRBV5-6	TRBJ2-5	CASSLAGRDQETQYF	TGTGCCAGCAGCTTAGCGGGCCGGGATCAAGAGACCCAGTACTTC
TRBD1	once	TRBV5-1	TRBJ1-3	CASSWTGQRNTIYF	TGCGCCAGCAGCTGGACAGGACAGCGAAACACCATATATTTT